A single T cell receptor beta chain is shown here with its context. The V end lost 0 bases, the J end lost 7 bases, and 13 bases lay between the germline ends. This CDR3 has 14 amino acids. Per germline, CDR1 SGHRS and CDR2 YFSETQ. The sample comes from a study of shared clonotypes between healthy human individuals. The method was immunoSEQ multiplex PCR; TCRdb's version includes in-frame clones alone and lacks a portion of them. The repertoire includes about 710,000 clones, 72% of them detected once, and more than 1.5% sits in the top ten. Naive CD4+ cells were CD45RA-selected; the remaining cells were memory.

The chain combines TRBV5-1 with TRBJ1-1, with TRBD1 as a possible D gene (6 bases). Sample: memory CD4+ T cells sorted from blood. Indicated subset: CD45RA-negative fraction. This receptor was taken from a woman in her thirties in good health. The CDR3 coding sequence is TGCGCCAGCAGCTTGGGGGCGGACAGAATTGAAGCTTTCTTT. It yields the protein CASSLGADRIEAFF.